The T cell receptor beta chain under discussion was sequenced for a study of a mutant IDH1 vaccine in newly diagnosed glioma. Measured with immunoSEQ multiplex PCR; TCRdb has only the in-frame clones, and not every one. The top ten hold 5% to 7% of the sample, which has some 60,000 clones, approximately 80% seen once. Sample time point: week 35, safety follow-up. Every single dose of the vaccine, 300 ug of mutant IDH1 20-mer peptide, came with topical imiquimod. The trim removed 0 bases at V and 12 bases at J, leaving 4 bases unmatched. Germline-derived CDR1 and CDR2 are SGDLS and YYNGEE. The CDR3 contains 13 residues. As for this clone: Its cognate antigen is unknown.

The sequence derives from a man aged 40-49 years with glioma. The chain has TRBV9 and TRBJ2-1; 9 nucleotides agree with TRBD2. The sequencing used PBMCs, collected from a glioma patient whose treatment included an IDH1 peptide vaccine. CDR3 DNA sequence: TGTGCCAGCAGCGTAGATCTAGCGGGATGGCAGTTCTTC. It yields the protein CASSVDLAGWQFF.